Given below is one T cell receptor (beta chain) in context. Its antigen remains unidentified. The sample carries other DNA sequences with the same CDR3. Deep level was the assay's run setting. Profiled with immunoSEQ multiplex PCR; TCRdb holds only in-frame clones, not every one. Altogether about 2.1 million clones are present, 85% to 95% being singletons, with the ten largest covering approximately 1.6%. This record belongs to a study of shared clonotypes between healthy human individuals. Study summary: Contributing individuals were a couple of females and a few males aged 18 to 49.

The naive CD8 fraction comprised CD45RO-negative cells positively selected for CCR7 and excluded terminally differentiated effector memory CD45RA+ cells. The germline gives CDR1 MDHEN, CDR2 SYDVKM. Trimming stripped 3 bases from V and 2 bases from J, with 4 bases between. The CDR3 contains 12 residues. Study conclusions and caveats: Some clonotypes were shared by all four sorted-subset donors, while others were not shared. The non-shared ones had lower generation probabilities than the shared ones. Shared across several donors were 5% to 6% of the naive CD4 clonotypes.

This receptor was taken from a man between 18 and 29 years old in good health. Some clones in this sample may be carry-over from other donors' samples. The genes are TRBV28 and TRBJ2-5; no reliable D call. Sample: naive CD8+ T cells from PBMCs. This chain's CDR3 is CASSFLQETQYF. For the CDR3, the DNA is TGTGCCAGCAGTTTCTTGCAAGAGACCCAGTACTTC.